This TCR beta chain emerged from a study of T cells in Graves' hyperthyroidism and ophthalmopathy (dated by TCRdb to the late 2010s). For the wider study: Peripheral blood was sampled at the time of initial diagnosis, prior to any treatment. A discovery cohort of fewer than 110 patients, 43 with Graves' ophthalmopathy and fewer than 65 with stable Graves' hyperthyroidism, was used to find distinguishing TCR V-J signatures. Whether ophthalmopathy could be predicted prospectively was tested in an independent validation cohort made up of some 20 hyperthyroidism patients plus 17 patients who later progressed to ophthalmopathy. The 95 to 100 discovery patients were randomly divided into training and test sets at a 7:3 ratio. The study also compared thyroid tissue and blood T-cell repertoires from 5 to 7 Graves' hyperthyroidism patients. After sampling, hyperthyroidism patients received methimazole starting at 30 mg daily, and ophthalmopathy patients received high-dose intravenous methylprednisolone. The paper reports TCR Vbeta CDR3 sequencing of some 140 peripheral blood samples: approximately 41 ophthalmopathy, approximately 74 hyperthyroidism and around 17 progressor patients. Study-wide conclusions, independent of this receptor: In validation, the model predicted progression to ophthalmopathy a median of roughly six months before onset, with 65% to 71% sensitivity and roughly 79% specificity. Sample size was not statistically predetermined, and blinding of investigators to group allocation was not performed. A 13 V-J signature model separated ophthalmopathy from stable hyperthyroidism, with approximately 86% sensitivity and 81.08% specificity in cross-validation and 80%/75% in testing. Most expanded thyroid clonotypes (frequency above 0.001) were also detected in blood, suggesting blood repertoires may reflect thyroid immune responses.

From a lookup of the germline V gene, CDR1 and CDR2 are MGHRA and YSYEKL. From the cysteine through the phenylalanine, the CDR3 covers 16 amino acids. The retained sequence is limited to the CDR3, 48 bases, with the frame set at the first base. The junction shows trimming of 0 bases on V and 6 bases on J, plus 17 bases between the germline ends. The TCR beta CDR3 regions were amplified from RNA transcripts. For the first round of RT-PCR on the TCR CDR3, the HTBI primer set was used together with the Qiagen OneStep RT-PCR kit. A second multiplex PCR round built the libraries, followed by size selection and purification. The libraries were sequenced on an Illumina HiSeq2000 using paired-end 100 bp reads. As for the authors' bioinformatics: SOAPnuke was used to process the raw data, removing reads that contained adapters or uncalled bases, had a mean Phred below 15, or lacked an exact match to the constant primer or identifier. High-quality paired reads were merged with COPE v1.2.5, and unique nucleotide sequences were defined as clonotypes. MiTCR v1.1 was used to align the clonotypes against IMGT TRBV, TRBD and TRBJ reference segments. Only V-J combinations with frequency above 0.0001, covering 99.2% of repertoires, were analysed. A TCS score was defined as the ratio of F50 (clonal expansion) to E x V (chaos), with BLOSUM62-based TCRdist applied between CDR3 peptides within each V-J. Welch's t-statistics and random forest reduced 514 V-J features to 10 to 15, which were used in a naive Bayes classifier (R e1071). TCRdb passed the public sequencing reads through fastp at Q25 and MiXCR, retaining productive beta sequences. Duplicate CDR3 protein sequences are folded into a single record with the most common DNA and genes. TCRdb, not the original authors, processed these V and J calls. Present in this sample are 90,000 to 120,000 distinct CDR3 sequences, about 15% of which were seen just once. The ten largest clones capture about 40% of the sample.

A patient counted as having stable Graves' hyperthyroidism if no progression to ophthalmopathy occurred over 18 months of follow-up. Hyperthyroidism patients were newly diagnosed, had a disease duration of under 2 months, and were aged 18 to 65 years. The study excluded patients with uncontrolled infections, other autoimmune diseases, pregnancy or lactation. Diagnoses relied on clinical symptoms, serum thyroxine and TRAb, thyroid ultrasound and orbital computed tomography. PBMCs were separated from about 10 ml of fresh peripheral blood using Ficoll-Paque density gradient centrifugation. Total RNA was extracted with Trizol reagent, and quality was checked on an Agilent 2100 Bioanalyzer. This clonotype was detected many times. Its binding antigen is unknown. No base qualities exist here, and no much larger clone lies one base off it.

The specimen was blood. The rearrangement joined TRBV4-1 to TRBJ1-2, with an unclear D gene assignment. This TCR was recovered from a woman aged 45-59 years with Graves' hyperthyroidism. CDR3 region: CASSQDGGDFADGYTF. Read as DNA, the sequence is TGCGCCAGCAGCCAAGATGGCGGAGATTTCGCCGATGGCTACACCTTC.